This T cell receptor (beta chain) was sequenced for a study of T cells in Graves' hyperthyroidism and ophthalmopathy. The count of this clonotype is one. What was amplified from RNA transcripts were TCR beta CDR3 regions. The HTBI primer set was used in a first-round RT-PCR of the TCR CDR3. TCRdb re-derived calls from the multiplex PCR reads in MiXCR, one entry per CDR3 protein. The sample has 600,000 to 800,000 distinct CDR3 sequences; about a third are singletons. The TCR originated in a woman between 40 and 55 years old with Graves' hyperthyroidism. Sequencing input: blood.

This CDR3 is CAISEATGTDYNEQFF. CDR3 nucleotide sequence: TGTGCCATCAGTGAGGCGACAGGGACGGACTACAATGAGCAGTTCTTC. J is TRBJ2-1 and V is TRBV10-3, with 7 bases matching TRBD1. The CDR3 is 16 residues long. V lost 2 bases, J lost 3 bases, and 7 bases stayed unmatched. Germline-derived CDR1 and CDR2 are ENHRY and SYGVKD.